This T cell receptor beta chain was sequenced for a study of blood T cells in healthy people across ages. The table lists this clonotype with many counts. RNA extraction gave at least 6 micrograms of total RNA per sample. V was pared by 2 bases and J by 5 bases, with 9 bases between. This CDR3 contains 13 residues. Primed by a sample-barcoded 5' primer and a J-beta primer mix, a second PCR proceeded for roughly 6 to 12 cycles. The template-switch adaptor, which had 12 random nucleotides, put a tag on each cDNA molecule. Each CDR3 protein gets one entry after TCRdb re-called the 5' RACE reads with MiXCR. The sample has fewer than 800,000 distinct CDR3 sequences, around 21% seen once.

This chain connects TRBV12-3 or TRBV12-4 to TRBJ1-1, with D hard to call. Sequencing was performed on blood. The source of this sequence is a man between 70 and 80 years old in good health. The CDR3 DNA sequence: TGTGCCAGCAGTTTATCCCCTTGGACTGAAGCTTTCTTT. Translating it yields CASSLSPWTEAFF.